The rows below give T cell receptor beta chains drawn from one sample of a study of blood T cells in healthy people across ages. TCRdb re-derived calls from the 5' RACE reads in MiXCR, one entry per CDR3 protein. Of 550,000 to 650,000 distinct CDR3 sequences listed, about 28% are singletons. These data also formed part of another study, on T cells of mothers and their children.

Specimen: blood. The receptors shown here come from a boy between 2 and 10 years old in good health. Both conserved end residues are part of each CDR3. A D gene is named only where the DNA matches it firmly. Clone sizes are given selectively: once, few, many, or a class where the clone is expanded.

d_gene	abundance	j_gene	v_gene	CDR3nt	CDR3aa
-	few	TRBJ1-1	TRBV7-2	TGTGCCAGCAGCGAGGACAGTCTGGCAGCTTTCTTT	CASSEDSLAAFF
-	few	TRBJ2-1	TRBV30	TGTGCCTGGAGTGTAGGGGGGTATGAGCAGTTCTTC	CAWSVGGYEQFF
-	-	TRBJ2-5	TRBV7-6	TGTGCCAGCAGCTTACGGGCGACCCAGTACTTC	CASSLRATQYF
-	-	TRBJ2-1	TRBV10-2	TGCGCCAGCAGTGGGGACCTTAGTCTAAGCTCCTACAATGAGCAGTTCTTC	CASSGDLSLSSYNEQFF
-	-	TRBJ1-1	TRBV5-1	TGCGCCAGCAGCTCTCGGGACATGGAGTCTGAAGCTTTCTTT	CASSSRDMESEAFF
-	few	TRBJ1-1	TRBV30	TGTGCCTGGAGTGCCGGGACACCTAACACTGAAGCTTTCTTT	CAWSAGTPNTEAFF
-	few	TRBJ1-2	TRBV30	TGTGCCGGCAATGGAAGGGGGGGCTACACCTTC	CAGNGRGGYTF
TRBD1	few	TRBJ2-7	TRBV10-3	TGTGCCATCAGTGAGGCAGGGGGCGATCCGCACAAGTACTTC	CAISEAGGDPHKYF
TRBD1	few	TRBJ2-3	TRBV6-5	TGTGCCAGCAGTTACCGCTCTTACAGGGGGATCACAGATACGCAGTATTTT	CASSYRSYRGITDTQYF
-	-	TRBJ2-5	TRBV29-1	TGCAGCGTTGAATTCAGACTGGCCAATGAGCAGTACTTC	CSVEFRLANEQYF
TRBD1	-	TRBJ2-7	TRBV7-9	TGTGCCAGCAGCCCAAGAAACCGGGACAGGGGGTTCTACGAGCAGTACTTC	CASSPRNRDRGFYEQYF
TRBD1	-	TRBJ1-5	TRBV18	TGTGCCAGCTCACCGTCGACAGGGATCTTTCAGCCCCAGCATTTT	CASSPSTGIFQPQHF
-	many	TRBJ2-7	TRBV2	TGTGCCGGCAGGGACGGCTCCTACGAGCAGTACTTC	CAGRDGSYEQYF
-	-	TRBJ2-3	TRBV7-6	TGTGCCAGCAGCCGGGGCCGCGGTATCACAGATACGCAGTATTTT	CASSRGRGITDTQYF
TRBD2	-	TRBJ2-5	TRBV11-2	TGTGCCAGCAGCTTAGATCGGGCGGGGGGGCCGCAGACCCAGTACTTC	CASSLDRAGGPQTQYF
-	many	TRBJ1-3	TRBV5-1	TGCGCCAGCAGCTTGGAGCGGGGCCCCAGCTCTGGAAACACCATATATTTT	CASSLERGPSSGNTIYF
-	many	TRBJ1-5	TRBV7-9	TGTGCCAGCTCCAGAGGGAATCAGCCCCAGCATTTT	CASSRGNQPQHF
-	-	TRBJ2-3	TRBV20-1	TGCAGTACCCCCCGCTTGGGCGGGACAGATACGCAGTATTTT	CSTPRLGGTDTQYF
-	-	TRBJ2-4	TRBV5-6	TGTGCCAGCAGCTTTAAGACAGCTCTAGCCAAAAACATTCAGTACTTC	CASSFKTALAKNIQYF
TRBD1	-	TRBJ1-1	TRBV15	TGTGCCACCTTGACGGGACAGGGGGCGACTGAAGCTTTCTTT	CATLTGQGATEAFF
TRBD2	-	TRBJ2-1	TRBV7-7	TGTGCCAGCGGATTGACTAGCGGGAGTAATGAGCAGTTCTTC	CASGLTSGSNEQFF
TRBD1	few	TRBJ1-4	TRBV4-2	TGTGCCAGCAGCCAAGCCCCCGGGACAGGGGAATTTGCAACTAATGAAAAACTGTTTTTT	CASSQAPGTGEFATNEKLFF
-	few	TRBJ2-5	TRBV10-3	TGTGCCATCAGTGGAGGGGAGGAGACCCAGTACTTC	CAISGGEETQYF
TRBD2	few	TRBJ2-1	TRBV2	TGTGCCAGCATGGGGCTAGCGGGTGCCTACAATGAGCAGTTCTTC	CASMGLAGAYNEQFF
TRBD1	few	TRBJ1-1	TRBV20-1	TGCAGTGCCTGGGACAGGTTAATGAACACTGAAGCTTTCTTT	CSAWDRLMNTEAFF
TRBD2	-	TRBJ2-2	TRBV6-1	TGTGCCAGCGGATATGACGGACTAGCGGCATTCTCTGAGGGCACCGGGGAGCTGTTTTTT	CASGYDGLAAFSEGTGELFF
-	-	TRBJ2-5	TRBV5-5	TGTGCCAGCAGCCCACCTGGGGTAGCGGTCATGGAGACCCAGTACTTC	CASSPPGVAVMETQYF